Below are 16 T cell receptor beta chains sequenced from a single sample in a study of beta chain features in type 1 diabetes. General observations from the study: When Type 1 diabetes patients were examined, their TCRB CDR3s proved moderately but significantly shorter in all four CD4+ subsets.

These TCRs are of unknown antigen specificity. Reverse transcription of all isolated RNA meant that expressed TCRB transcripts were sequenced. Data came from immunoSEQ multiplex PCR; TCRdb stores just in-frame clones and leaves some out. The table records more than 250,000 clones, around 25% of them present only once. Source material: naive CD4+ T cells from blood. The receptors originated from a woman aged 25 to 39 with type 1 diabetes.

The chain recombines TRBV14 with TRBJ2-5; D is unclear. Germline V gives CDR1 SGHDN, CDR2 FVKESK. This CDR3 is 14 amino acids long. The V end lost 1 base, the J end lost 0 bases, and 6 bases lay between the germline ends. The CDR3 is CASSQVRNQETQYF. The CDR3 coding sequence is TGTGCCAGCAGCCAAGTCAGGAACCAAGAGACCCAGTACTTC.

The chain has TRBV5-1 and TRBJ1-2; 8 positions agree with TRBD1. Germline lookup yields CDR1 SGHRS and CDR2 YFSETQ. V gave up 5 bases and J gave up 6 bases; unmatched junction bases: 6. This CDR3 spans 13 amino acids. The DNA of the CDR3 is TGCGCCAGCAGGGCGGACAGGGCGGATGGCTACACCTTC. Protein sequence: CASRADRADGYTF.

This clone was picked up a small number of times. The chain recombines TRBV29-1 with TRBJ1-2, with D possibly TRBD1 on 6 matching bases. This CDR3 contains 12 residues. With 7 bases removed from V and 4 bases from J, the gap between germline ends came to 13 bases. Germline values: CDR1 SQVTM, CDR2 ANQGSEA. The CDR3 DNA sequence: TGCAGCGCAGGGGAAGTTGGCTATGGCTACACCTTC. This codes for CSAGEVGYGYTF.

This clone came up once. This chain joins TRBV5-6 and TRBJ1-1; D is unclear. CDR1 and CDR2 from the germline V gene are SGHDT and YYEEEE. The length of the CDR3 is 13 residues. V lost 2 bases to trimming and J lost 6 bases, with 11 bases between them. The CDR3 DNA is TGTGCCAGCAGCTTTTCCTCCCCGGCTGAAGCTTTCTTT. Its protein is CASSFSSPAEAFF. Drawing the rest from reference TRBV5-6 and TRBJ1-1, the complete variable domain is DAGVTQSPTHLIKTRGQQVTLRCSPKSGHDTVSWYQQALGQGPQFIFQYYEEEERQRGNFPDRFSGHQFPNYSSELNVNALLLGDSALYLCASSFSSPAEAFFGQGTRLTVV.

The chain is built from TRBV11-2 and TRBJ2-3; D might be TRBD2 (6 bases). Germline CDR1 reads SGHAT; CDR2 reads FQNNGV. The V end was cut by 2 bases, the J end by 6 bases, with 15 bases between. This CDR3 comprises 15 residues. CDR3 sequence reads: CASSLNPSARDTQYF. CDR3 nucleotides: TGTGCCAGCAGCTTAAACCCTAGCGCCCGGGATACGCAGTATTTT.

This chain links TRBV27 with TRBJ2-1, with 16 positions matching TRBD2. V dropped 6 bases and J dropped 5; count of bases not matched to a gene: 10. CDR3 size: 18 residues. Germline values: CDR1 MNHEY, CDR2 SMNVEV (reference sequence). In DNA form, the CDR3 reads TGTGCCAGCAGAGTGCCGGGACTAGCGGGAGGGAGACACAATGAGCAGTTCTTC. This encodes CASRVPGLAGGRHNEQFF.

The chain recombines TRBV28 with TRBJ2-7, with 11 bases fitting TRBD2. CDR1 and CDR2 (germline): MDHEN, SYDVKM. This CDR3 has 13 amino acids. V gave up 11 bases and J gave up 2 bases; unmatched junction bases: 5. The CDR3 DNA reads TGTGCCGGGGGGACTAGCGGTACCTACGAGCAGTACTTC. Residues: CAGGTSGTYEQYF.

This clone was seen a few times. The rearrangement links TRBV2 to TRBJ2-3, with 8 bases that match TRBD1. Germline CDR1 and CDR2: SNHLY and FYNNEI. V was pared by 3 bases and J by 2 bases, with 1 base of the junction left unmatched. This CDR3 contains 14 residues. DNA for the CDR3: TGTGCCAGCAGTGATCAGGGGGCCACAGATACGCAGTATTTT. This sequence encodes CASSDQGATDTQYF.

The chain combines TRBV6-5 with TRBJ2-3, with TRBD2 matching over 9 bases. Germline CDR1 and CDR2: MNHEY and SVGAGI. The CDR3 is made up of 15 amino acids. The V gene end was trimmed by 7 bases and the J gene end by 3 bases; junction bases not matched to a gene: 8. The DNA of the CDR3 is TGTGCCAGCATATCGGCGGGAGGGGGGACAGATACGCAGTATTTT. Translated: CASISAGGGTDTQYF.

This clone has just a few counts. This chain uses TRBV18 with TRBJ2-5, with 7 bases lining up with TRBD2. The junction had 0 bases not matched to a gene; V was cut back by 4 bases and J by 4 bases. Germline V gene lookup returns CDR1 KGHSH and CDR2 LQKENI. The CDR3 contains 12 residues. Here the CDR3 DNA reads TGTGCCAGCTCACGCGGGGGAGAGACCCAGTACTTC. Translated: CASSRGGETQYF.

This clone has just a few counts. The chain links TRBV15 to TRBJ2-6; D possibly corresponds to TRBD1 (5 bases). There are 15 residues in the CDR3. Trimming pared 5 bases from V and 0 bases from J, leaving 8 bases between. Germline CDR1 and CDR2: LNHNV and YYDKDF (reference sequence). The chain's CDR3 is CATSRQSSGANVLTF. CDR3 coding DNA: TGTGCCACCAGCCGACAGAGCTCTGGGGCCAACGTCCTGACTTTC.

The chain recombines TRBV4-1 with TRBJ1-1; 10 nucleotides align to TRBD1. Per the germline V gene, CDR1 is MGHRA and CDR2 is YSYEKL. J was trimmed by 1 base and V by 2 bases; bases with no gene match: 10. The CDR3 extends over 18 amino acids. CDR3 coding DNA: TGCGCCAGCAGCCAACCTCTTCCGGGACAGGGGAGGAACACTGAAGCTTTCTTT. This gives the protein CASSQPLPGQGRNTEAFF.

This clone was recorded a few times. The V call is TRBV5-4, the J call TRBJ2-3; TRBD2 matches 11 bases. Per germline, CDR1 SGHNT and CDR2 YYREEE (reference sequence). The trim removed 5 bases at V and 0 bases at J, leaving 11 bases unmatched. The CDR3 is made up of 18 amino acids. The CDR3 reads CASSSLPSGRLSTDTQYF. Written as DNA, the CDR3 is TGTGCCAGCAGTTCTCTTCCTAGCGGGAGGCTAAGCACAGATACGCAGTATTTT.

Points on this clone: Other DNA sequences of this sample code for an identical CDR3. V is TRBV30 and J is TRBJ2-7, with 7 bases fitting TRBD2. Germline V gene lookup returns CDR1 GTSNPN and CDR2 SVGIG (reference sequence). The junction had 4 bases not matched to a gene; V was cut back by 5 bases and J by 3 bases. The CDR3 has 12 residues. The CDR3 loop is CAWSGGSYEQYF. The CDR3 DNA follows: TGTGCCTGGTCGGGCGGGAGCTACGAGCAGTACTTC.

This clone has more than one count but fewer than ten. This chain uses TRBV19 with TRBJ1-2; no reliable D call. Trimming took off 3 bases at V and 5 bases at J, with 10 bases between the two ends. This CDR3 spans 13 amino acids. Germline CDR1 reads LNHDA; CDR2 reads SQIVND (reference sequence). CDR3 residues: CASSMSLRYGYTF. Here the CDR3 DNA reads TGTGCCAGTAGTATGAGTCTTCGGTATGGCTACACCTTC.

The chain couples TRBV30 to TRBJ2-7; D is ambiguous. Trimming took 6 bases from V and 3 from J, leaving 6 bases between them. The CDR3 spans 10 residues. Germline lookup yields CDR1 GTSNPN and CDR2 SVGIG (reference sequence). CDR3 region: CACTYYEQYF. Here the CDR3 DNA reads TGTGCCTGTACCTACTACGAGCAGTACTTC.